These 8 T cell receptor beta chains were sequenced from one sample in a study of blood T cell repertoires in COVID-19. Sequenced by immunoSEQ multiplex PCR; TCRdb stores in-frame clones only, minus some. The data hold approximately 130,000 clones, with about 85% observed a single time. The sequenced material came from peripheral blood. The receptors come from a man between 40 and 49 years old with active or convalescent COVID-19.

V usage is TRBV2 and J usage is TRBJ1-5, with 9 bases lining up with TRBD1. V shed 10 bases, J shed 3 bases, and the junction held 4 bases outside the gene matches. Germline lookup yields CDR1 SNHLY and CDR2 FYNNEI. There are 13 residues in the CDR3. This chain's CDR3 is CAIGDRVNQPQHF. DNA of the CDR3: TGTGCCATTGGGGACAGGGTCAATCAGCCCCAGCATTTT.

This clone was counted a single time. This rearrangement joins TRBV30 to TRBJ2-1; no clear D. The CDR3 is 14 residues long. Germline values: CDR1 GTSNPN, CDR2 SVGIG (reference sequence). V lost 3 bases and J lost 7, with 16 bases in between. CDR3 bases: TGTGCCTGGAGCGTCCCGTCCTACTGGAATGAGCAGTTCTTC. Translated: CAWSVPSYWNEQFF. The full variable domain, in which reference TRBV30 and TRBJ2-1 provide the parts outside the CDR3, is SQTIHQWPATLVQPVGSPLSLECTVEGTSNPNLYWYRQAAGRGLQLLFYSVGIGQISSEVPQNLSASRPQDRQFILSSKKLLLSDSGFYLCAWSVPSYWNEQFFGPGTRLTVL.

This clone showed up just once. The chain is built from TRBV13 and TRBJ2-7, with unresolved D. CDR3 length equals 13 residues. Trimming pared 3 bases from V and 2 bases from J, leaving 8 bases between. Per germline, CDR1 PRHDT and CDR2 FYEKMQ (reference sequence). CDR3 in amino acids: CASSFSTAYEQYF. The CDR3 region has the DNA TGTGCCAGCAGCTTTAGTACCGCCTACGAGCAGTACTTC.

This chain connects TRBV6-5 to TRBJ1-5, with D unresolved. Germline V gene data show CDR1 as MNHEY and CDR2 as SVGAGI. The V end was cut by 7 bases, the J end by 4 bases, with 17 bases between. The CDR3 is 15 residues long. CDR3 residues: CASTLELVRNQPQHF. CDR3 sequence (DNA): TGTGCCAGCACCTTAGAACTCGTTCGAAATCAGCCCCAGCATTTT.

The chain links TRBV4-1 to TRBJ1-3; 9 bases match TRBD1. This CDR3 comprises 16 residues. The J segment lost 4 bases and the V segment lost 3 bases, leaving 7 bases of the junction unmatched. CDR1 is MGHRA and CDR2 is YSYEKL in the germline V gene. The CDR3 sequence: CASSQLGQGSGNTIYF. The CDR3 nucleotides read TGCGCCAGCAGCCAGTTGGGACAGGGTTCGGGAAACACCATATATTTT.

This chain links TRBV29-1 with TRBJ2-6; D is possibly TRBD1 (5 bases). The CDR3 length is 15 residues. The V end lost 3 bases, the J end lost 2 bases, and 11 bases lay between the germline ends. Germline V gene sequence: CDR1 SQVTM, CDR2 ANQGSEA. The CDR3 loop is CSVDTGSAGANVLTF. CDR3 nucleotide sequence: TGCAGCGTTGATACAGGCTCTGCTGGGGCCAACGTCCTGACTTTC.

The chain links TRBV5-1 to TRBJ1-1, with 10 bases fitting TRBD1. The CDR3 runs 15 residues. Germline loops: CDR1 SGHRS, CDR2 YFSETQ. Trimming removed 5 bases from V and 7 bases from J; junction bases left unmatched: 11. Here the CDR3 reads CASSPGGQGPDEAFF. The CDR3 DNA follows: TGCGCCAGCAGTCCGGGGGGACAGGGGCCCGATGAAGCTTTCTTT. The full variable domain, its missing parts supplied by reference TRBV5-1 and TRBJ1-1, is KAGVTQTPRYLIKTRGQQVTLSCSPISGHRSVSWYQQTPGQGLQFLFEYFSETQRNKGNFPGRFSGRQFSNSRSEMNVSTLELGDSALYLCASSPGGQGPDEAFFGQGTRLTVV.

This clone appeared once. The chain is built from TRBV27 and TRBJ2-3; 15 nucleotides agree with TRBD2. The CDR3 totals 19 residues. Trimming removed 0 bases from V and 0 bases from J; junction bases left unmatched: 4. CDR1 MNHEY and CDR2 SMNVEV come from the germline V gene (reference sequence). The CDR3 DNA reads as TGTGCCAGCAGTTTATCGGGACTAGCGGGGGGCTCTAGCACAGATACGCAGTATTTT. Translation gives CASSLSGLAGGSSTDTQYF.